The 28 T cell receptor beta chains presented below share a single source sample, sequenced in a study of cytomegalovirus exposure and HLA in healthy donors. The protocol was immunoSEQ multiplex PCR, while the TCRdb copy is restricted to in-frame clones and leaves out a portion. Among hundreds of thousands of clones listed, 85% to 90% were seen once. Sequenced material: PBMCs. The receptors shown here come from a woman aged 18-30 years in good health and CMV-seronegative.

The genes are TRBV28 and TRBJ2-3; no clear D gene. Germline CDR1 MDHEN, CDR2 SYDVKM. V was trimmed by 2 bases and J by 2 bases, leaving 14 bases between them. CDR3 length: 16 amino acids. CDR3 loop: CASSLPPQVVTDTQYF. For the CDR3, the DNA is TGTGCCAGCAGTTTACCGCCCCAGGTAGTCACAGATACGCAGTATTTT.

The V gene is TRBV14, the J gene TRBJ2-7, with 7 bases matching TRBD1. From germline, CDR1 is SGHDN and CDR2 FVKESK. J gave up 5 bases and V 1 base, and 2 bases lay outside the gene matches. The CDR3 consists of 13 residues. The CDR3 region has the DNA TGTGCCAGCAGCCAAGTAACAGGGGACGAGCAGTACTTC. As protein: CASSQVTGDEQYF.

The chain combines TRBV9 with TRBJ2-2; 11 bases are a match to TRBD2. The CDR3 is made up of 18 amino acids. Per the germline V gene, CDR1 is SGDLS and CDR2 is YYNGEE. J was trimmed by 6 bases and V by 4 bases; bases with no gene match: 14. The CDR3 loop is CASSPGTGLAGVPGELFF. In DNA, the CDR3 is TGTGCCAGCAGCCCCGGGACAGGACTAGCGGGTGTACCCGGGGAGCTGTTTTTT.

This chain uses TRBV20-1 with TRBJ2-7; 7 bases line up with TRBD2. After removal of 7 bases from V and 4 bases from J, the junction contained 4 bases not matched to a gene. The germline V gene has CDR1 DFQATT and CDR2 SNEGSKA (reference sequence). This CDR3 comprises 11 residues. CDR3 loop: CSVRGSYEQYF. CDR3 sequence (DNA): TGCAGTGTGCGCGGGAGTTACGAGCAGTACTTC.

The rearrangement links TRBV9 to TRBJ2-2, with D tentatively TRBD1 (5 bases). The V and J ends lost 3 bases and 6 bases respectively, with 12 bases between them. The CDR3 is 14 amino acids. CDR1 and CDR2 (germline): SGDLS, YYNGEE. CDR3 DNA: TGTGCCAGCAGCGAGGGCAGGGCGTCCGGGGAGCTGTTTTTT. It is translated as CASSEGRASGELFF. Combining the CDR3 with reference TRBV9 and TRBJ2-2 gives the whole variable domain DSGVTQTPKHLITATGQRVTLRCSPRSGDLSVYWYQQSLDQGLQFLIQYYNGEERAKGNILERFSAQQFPDLHSELNLSSLELGDSALYFCASSEGRASGELFFGEGSRLTVL.

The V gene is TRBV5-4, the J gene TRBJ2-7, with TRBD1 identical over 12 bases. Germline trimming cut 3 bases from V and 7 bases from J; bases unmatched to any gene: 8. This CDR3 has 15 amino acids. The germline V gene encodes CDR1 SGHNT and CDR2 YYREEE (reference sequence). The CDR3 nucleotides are TGTGCCAGCAGCTATACCGGGACAGGGGGCTTTGAGCAGTACTTC. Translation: CASSYTGTGGFEQYF.

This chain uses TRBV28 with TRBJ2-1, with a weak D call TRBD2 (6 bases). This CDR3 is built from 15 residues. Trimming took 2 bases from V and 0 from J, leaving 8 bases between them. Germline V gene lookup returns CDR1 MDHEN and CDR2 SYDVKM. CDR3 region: CASSLRRDSYNEQFF. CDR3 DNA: TGTGCCAGCAGTTTACGGCGGGACTCCTACAATGAGCAGTTCTTC. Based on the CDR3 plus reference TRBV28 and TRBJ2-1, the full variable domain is DVKVTQSSRYLVKRTGEKVFLECVQDMDHENMFWYRQDPGLGLRLIYFSYDVKMKEKGDIPEGYSVSREKKERFSLILESASTNQTSMYLCASSLRRDSYNEQFFGPGTRLTVL.

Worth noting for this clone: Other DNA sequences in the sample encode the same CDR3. CDR3 DNA sequence: TGTGCCAGTAGCATTACAGGGAGTAGCACAGATACGCAGTATTTT. Residues: CASSITGSSTDTQYF. This sequence joins TRBV19 and TRBJ2-3, with D tentatively TRBD1 (6 bases). The CDR3 covers 15 residues. CDR1 is LNHDA, CDR2 SQIVND, per germline (reference sequence). The ends were cut back, 6 bases at V and 0 bases at J, with 13 bases in the middle. Using reference TRBV19 and TRBJ2-3 for the parts outside the CDR3, the full variable domain is DGGITQSPKYLFRKEGQNVTLSCEQNLNHDAMYWYRQDPGQGLRLIYYSQIVNDFQKGDIAEGYSVSREKKESFPLTVTSAQKNPTAFYLCASSITGSSTDTQYFGPGTRLTVL.

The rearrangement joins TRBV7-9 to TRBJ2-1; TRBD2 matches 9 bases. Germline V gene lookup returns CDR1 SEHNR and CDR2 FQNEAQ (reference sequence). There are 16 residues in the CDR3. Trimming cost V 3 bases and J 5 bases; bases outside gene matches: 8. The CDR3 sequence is CASSFRGTSNNNEQFF. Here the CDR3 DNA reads TGTGCCAGCAGCTTCCGTGGGACTAGCAATAACAATGAGCAGTTCTTC.

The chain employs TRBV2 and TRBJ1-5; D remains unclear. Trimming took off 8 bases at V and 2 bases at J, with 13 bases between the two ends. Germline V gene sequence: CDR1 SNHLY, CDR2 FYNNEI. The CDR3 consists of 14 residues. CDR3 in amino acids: CASDPGLRNQPQHF. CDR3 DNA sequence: TGTGCCAGCGATCCTGGACTCCGCAATCAGCCCCAGCATTTT.

In DNA form, the CDR3 reads TGTGCCAGCAGTAAACAGGGGGGAGGCTACACCTTC. Amino acids: CASSKQGGGYTF. This rearrangement joins TRBV6-5 to TRBJ1-2; 8 positions match TRBD1. J lost 8 bases, V lost 5 bases, and 4 bases had no gene match. CDR3 length: 12 residues. The germline V gene encodes CDR1 MNHEY and CDR2 SVGAGI.

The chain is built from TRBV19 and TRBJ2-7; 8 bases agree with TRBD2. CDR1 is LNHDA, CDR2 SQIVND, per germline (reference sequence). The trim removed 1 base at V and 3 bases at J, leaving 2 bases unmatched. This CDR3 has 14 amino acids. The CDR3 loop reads CASSIAGGLYEQYF. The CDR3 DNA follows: TGTGCCAGTAGTATAGCGGGAGGGCTCTACGAGCAGTACTTC.

CDR3 region: CASSYTRVPSTDTQYF. CDR3 nucleotide sequence: TGTGCCAGCAGCTACACCAGGGTACCTAGCACAGATACGCAGTATTTT. The genes are TRBV11-1 and TRBJ2-3; D is perhaps TRBD1 (5 bases). The CDR3 runs to 16 residues. CDR1 is SGHAT and CDR2 is FQDESV in the germline V gene (reference sequence). V was cut by 4 bases and J by 0 bases, with 14 bases left in between.

The CDR3 sequence: CASSVSGTIYNEQFF. The CDR3 coding sequence is TGTGCCAGCAGCGTTAGCGGGACGATTTACAATGAGCAGTTCTTC. V and J are TRBV14 and TRBJ2-1; 8 positions match TRBD2. V gave up 5 bases and J gave up 4 bases; unmatched junction bases: 7. The CDR3 has 15 amino acids. Looked up from germline, CDR1 is SGHDN and CDR2 is FVKESK.

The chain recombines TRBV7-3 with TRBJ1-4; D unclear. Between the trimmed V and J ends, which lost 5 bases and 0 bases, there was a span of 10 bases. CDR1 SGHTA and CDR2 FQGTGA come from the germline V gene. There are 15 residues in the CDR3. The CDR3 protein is CASSPTAATNEKLFF. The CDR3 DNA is TGTGCCAGCAGCCCCACAGCCGCAACTAATGAAAAACTGTTTTTT.

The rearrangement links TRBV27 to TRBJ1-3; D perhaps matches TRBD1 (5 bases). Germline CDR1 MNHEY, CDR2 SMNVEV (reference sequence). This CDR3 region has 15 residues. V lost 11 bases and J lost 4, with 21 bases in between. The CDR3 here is CAGMHRPGLGNTIYF. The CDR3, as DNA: TGTGCCGGCATGCACCGCCCGGGACTAGGAAACACCATATATTTT.

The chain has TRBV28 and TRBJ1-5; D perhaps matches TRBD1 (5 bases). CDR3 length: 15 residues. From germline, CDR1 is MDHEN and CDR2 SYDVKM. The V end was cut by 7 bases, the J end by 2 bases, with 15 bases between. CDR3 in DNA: TGTGCCAGCATCTCTCAGGGTTTACGCAATCAGCCCCAGCATTTT. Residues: CASISQGLRNQPQHF.

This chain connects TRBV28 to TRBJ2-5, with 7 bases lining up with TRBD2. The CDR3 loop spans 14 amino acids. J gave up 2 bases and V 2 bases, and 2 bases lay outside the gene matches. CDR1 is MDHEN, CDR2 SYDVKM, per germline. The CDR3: CASSLEGGQETQYF. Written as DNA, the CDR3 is TGTGCCAGCAGTTTAGAGGGAGGGCAAGAGACCCAGTACTTC.

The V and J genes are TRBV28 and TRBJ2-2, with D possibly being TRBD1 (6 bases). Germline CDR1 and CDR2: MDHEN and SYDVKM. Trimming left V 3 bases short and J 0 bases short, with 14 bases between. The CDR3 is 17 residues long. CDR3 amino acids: CASSFPGQGSNTGELFF. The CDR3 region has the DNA TGTGCCAGCAGTTTCCCCGGGCAGGGGTCGAACACCGGGGAGCTGTTTTTT.

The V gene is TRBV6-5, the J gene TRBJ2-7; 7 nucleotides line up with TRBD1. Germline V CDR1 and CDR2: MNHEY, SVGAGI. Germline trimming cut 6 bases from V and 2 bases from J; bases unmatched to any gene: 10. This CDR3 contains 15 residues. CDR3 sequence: CASSTSPTGPYEQYF. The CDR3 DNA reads TGTGCCAGCAGCACCTCCCCGACAGGGCCCTACGAGCAGTACTTC.

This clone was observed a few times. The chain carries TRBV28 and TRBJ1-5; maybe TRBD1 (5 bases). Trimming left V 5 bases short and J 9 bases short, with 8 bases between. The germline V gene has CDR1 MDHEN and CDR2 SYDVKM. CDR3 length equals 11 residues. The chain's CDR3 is CASSPGGPQHF. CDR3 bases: TGTGCCAGCAGTCCCGGGGGGCCCCAGCATTTT.

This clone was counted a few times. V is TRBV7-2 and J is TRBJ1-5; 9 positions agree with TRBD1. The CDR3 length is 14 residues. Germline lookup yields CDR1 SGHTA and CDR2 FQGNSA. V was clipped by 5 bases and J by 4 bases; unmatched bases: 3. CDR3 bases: TGTGCCAGCAGCCCCGACAGGGGGAATCAGCCCCAGCATTTT. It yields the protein CASSPDRGNQPQHF. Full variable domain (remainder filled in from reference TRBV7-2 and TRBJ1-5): GAGVSQSPSNKVTEKGKDVELRCDPISGHTALYWYRQSLGQGLEFLIYFQGNSAPDKSGLPSDRFSAERTGGSVSTLTIQRTQQEDSAVYLCASSPDRGNQPQHFGDGTRLSIL.

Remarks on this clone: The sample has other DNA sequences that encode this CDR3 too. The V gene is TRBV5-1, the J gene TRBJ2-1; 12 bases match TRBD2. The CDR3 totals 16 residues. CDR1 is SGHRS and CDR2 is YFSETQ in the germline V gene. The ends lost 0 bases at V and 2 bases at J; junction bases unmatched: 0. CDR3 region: CASSLGLAGAYNEQFF. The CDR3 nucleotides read TGCGCCAGCAGCTTGGGACTAGCGGGAGCCTACAATGAGCAGTTCTTC. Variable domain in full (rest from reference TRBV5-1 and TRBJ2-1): KAGVTQTPRYLIKTRGQQVTLSCSPISGHRSVSWYQQTPGQGLQFLFEYFSETQRNKGNFPGRFSGRQFSNSRSEMNVSTLELGDSALYLCASSLGLAGAYNEQFFGPGTRLTVL.

The CDR3 coding sequence is TGTGCCAGCAGCTTGGCCAGGGGGTCCGAGCAGTACTTC. It yields the protein CASSLARGSEQYF. The rearrangement uses TRBV7-2 and TRBJ2-7; 7 bases match TRBD1. The CDR3 covers 13 residues. Losses at the gene ends were 3 bases for V and 6 bases for J; bases not matched to a gene: 5. Germline assignment: CDR1 SGHTA and CDR2 FQGNSA.

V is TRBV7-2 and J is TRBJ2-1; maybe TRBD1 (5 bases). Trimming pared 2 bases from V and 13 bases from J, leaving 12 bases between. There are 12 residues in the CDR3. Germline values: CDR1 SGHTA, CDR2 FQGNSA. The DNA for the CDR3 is TGTGCCAGCAGCTTAAGTGGGGCGAGACAGTTCTTC. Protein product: CASSLSGARQFF.

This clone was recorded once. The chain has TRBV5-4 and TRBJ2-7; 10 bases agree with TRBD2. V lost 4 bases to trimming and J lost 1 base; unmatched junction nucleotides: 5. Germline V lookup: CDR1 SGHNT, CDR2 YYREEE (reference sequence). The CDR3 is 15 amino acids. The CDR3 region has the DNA TGTGCCAGCAGCCCGGGACTAGCGTCTTCCTACGAGCAGTACTTC. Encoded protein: CASSPGLASSYEQYF.

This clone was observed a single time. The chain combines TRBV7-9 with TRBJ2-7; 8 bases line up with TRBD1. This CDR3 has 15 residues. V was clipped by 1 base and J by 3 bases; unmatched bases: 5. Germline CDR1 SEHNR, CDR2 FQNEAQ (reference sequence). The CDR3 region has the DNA TGTGCCAGCAGCTTAGGGCAGGGGGCAATCTACGAGCAGTACTTC. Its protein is CASSLGQGAIYEQYF. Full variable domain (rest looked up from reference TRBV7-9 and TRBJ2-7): DTGVSQNPRHKITKRGQNVTFRCDPISEHNRLYWYRQTLGQGPEFLTYFQNEAQLEKSRLLSDRFSAERPKGSFSTLEIQRTEQGDSAMYLCASSLGQGAIYEQYFGPGTRLTVT.

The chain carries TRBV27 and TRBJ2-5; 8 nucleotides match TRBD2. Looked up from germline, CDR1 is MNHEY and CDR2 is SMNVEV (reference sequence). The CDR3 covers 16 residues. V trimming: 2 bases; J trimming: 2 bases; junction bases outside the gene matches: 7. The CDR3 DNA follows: TGTGCCAGCAGTTTAATCGGCGGGAGGCCACAAGAGACCCAGTACTTC. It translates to CASSLIGGRPQETQYF.